This T cell receptor (beta chain) was identified during a study of T cells expressing NK-cell markers. Study at large: Sorted CD3+CD56+NKG2C+, CD3+CD56+NKG2C- and CD3+CD56-NKG2C+ T cells supplied TCR beta repertoires.

On this clonotype: Its antigen is unknown.

Study outcomes and limitations: These clonotypes, the leaders elsewhere, also led the CD3+CD56-NKG2C+ fraction in a handful of donors.

Scientists made TCR beta cDNA using 5'RACE template switching with UMIs. TCRdb re-called the 5' RACE reads and gives one entry per CDR3 protein, without DNA. This sample's table reports roughly 160,000 distinct CDR3 sequences. The source material was blood T cells: a sorted CD56 or NKG2C T cell subset, CD4+ or CD8+ T cells, or bulk PBMC T cells (not recorded which). This sequence was found in a woman between 18 and 70 years old in good health.

This chain's CDR3 is CASSLEVGMADTQYF. The gene calls are TRBV5-1 and TRBJ2-3. In germline, CDR1 is SGHRS, CDR2 YFSETQ. The CDR3 covers 15 residues.